The rows below give T cell receptor beta chains drawn from one sample of a study of shared clonotypes between healthy human individuals. Sequencing used immunoSEQ multiplex PCR; TCRdb keeps in-frame clones, though not all of them. Among some 690,000 clones listed, about 90% were seen once. The sample consisted of memory CD8+ T cells from PBMCs. The receptors originated from a man aged 18 to 29 in good health. Some clones in this sample may be carry-over from other donors' samples. The conserved cysteine and the conserved F or W are not part of the CDR3 here. Fields, in order: CDR3 protein, V gene, CDR3 length.

CDR3: ASSLEDWGDEQY
V: TRBV5-4
length: 12

CDR3: ASSRRGTGIDEQY
V: TRBV7-9
length: 13

CDR3: ASSLDRGLYEQY
V: TRBV5-5
length: 12

CDR3: ASSSSRDGIEAF
V: TRBV7-9
length: 12

CDR3: AILSYNEQF
V: TRBV10-3
length: 9

CDR3: ASSLPPDGGREQY
V: TRBV5-1
length: 13

CDR3: ASSPLGTDPNYGYT
V: TRBV28
length: 14

CDR3: ASSFRLRDTEQF
V: TRBV5-1
length: 12

CDR3: ASSPHPGTGYENTEAF
V: TRBV7-3
length: 16

CDR3: ASKGSGGSYNEQF
V: TRBV19
length: 13

CDR3: ASSFPQGLQF
V: TRBV7-3
length: 10

CDR3: ASSMGTSGRETQY
V: TRBV7-9
length: 13

CDR3: ASSIYGTEQNEKLF
V: TRBV28
length: 14

CDR3: AISRPSGSEDTQY
V: TRBV10-3
length: 13

CDR3: ASSFSHPTEGQDGYT
V: TRBV28
length: 15

CDR3: ASSQGRNTEAF
V: TRBV7-9
length: 11

CDR3: ASSVGDEGTQY
V: TRBV9
length: 11

CDR3: AISEGGAGGSYEQY
V: TRBV10-3
length: 14